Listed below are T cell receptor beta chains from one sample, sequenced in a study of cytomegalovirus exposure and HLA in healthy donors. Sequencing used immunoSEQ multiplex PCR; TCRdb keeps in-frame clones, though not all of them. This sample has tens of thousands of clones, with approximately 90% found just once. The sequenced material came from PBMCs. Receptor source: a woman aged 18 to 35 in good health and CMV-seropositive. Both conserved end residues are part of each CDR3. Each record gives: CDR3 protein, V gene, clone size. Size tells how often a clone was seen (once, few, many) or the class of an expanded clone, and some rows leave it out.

cdr3_aa: CASSPGQGQETQYF
v_call: TRBV5-1
clone_size: .

cdr3_aa: CASSYSAENTEAFF
v_call: TRBV6-5
clone_size: .

cdr3_aa: CASSLDRGQFF
v_call: TRBV13
clone_size: .

cdr3_aa: CASTEESGTYEQYF
v_call: TRBV6-1
clone_size: once

cdr3_aa: CASSQDVAGLENIQYF
v_call: TRBV4-2
clone_size: .

cdr3_aa: CASSTYYEQYF
v_call: TRBV7-2
clone_size: .

cdr3_aa: CASSVHEASNEQFF
v_call: TRBV9
clone_size: .

cdr3_aa: CASSPRGLAGTQYF
v_call: TRBV19
clone_size: .

cdr3_aa: CASSAAPGISQPQHF
v_call: TRBV5-5
clone_size: .

cdr3_aa: CASGAAGHSNQPQHF
v_call: TRBV6-5
clone_size: .

cdr3_aa: CASIPHPTGAGNTIYF
v_call: TRBV5-5
clone_size: .

cdr3_aa: CASRLYTGNTGELFF
v_call: TRBV13
clone_size: .

cdr3_aa: CASSITSGVDTQYF
v_call: TRBV7-9
clone_size: .

cdr3_aa: CASSLRSSAGALLGGELFF
v_call: TRBV5-1
clone_size: few